This record looks at one TCR beta chain sequence and its context. V dropped 0 bases and J dropped 5; count of bases not matched to a gene: 8. Germline CDR1 SGHTA, CDR2 FQGNSA. The CDR3 runs 18 residues. This sample was taken from a study of blood T cell repertoires in COVID-19. About the research overall: The United States, Italy and Spain provided the acute and convalescent COVID-19 samples. In each case, the material was cDNA or gDNA derived from T cells, B-cell-depleted T cells, or PBMCs.

Authors' methods: Quantification of nucleated cells was approximated via reference gene primer amplification. Libraries were prepared by immunoSEQ multiplex PCR; TCRdb keeps only in-frame clonotypes and omits some of them. That table supplies the V and J calls and clone size; D and trimming were determined from the DNA. The sample consists of 120,000 or so clones, over 75% of them appearing once. Source material: peripheral blood. V and J are TRBV7-2 and TRBJ2-2, with TRBD2 identical over 11 bases. The receptor was isolated from a man at least 80 years old with active or convalescent COVID-19. The CDR3: CASSLAPLPSGRTGELFF. The CDR3 bases are TGTGCCAGCAGCTTAGCCCCTCTTCCTAGCGGGAGGACCGGGGAGCTGTTTTTT.